This TCR beta chain was recorded in a study of OX40 agonist ivuxolimab in advanced cancers. Only in-frame clones appear in the TCRdb table, and some are missing; sequencing was by immunoSEQ multiplex PCR. The data contain approximately 70,000 clones, roughly four fifths of them singletons. Study results and caveats: Nonresponders, in some cases, also had low normalized T-cell clonal expansion. The study did not work out the antigen specificity of the expanded peripheral T cells. Partial responders at 0.1-3.0 mg/kg had among the lowest clonal expansion.

Germline V lookup: CDR1 MNHEY, CDR2 SVGAGI. There are 15 residues in the CDR3. The V and J ends lost 5 bases and 0 bases respectively, with 11 bases between them. About this clone: The antigen remains unidentified.

This material consisted of CD4+ or CD8+ T cells sorted from blood, taken in a trial of the OX40 agonist ivuxolimab. The receptor was derived from an adult with an advanced solid tumor such as melanoma, head and neck, liver or kidney cancer. The chain is built from TRBV6-5 and TRBJ2-1; possibly TRBD1 for D (5 bases). The CDR3 sequence is CASSPQGSSYNEQFF. In DNA form, the CDR3 reads TGTGCCAGCAGTCCCCAGGGCAGCTCCTACAATGAGCAGTTCTTC.